This TCR beta chain is drawn from a study of CD8 T cells in Susac syndrome. TCR beta sequencing was performed on blood CD8+ and CD4+ T cells. The CDR3 runs 19 residues. Trimming stripped 0 bases from V and 0 bases from J, with 21 bases between. Looked up from germline, CDR1 is SGHDT and CDR2 is YYEEEE. With random hexamers, reverse transcription was performed on roughly 0.5 to 1 ug of RNA. TCRdb ran MiXCR on the immunoSEQ multiplex PCR reads and lists one entry per CDR3 protein. The sample holds roughly 170,000 distinct CDR3 sequences, approximately 95% seen once. The chain combines TRBV5-6 with TRBJ1-1; weak D call: TRBD1 (5 bases). The source material was CD4+ T cells from PBMCs. The clonotype was recovered from a human donor with multiple sclerosis. The CDR3 sequence: CASSLAPLGRHLMNTEAFF. The CDR3 DNA follows: TGTGCCAGCAGCTTGGCTCCACTGGGACGGCACTTGATGAACACTGAAGCTTTCTTT.